This T cell receptor beta chain appears in the sequencing data of a study of breast tumors, draining lymph nodes, adjacent tissues (dated by TCRdb to the mid-2010s). Regarding the study in general: Breast cancer patients provided tumor, adjacent nontumor tissue and axillary lymph nodes, and the study compared the TCR beta repertoires across these three sources. In human breast cancer, the study set out to evaluate how tumor, surrounding tissue and draining lymph node repertoires relate to one another and whether T cells may move between these sites. Points the paper makes about the study in general: Tumor T-cell repertoires showed less diversity than lymph node repertoires and more diversity than nontumor tissue repertoires, and tumor T-cell repertoires showed preferential V and J gene usage. The data were considered consistent with most tumor T cells being derived from the lymph node and subsequently expanding within tumor tissue. The conclusion that tumor T cells originate in lymph nodes was framed as consistent with a hypothesis rather than directly demonstrated. The similarity between tumor and nontumor tissue repertoires was significantly greater in luminal-like breast cancer than in basal-like breast cancer.

Lymph node samples came from the axillary draining lymph nodes of breast cancer patients. Instrument on record: Illumina HiSeq 2000. Multiplex PCR amplification was used to generate the TCR beta chain libraries. High-throughput sequencing was used to analyze the amplified TCR beta chain products. TCRdb redid the processing of the public reads, applying fastp at Q25 and MiXCR, and retained in-frame beta chains. CDR3 protein sequences are deduplicated, and each keeps its most common genes and DNA. This sample is represented by fewer than 150,000 distinct CDR3 sequences; 21% of them were singletons. The ten top clones hold about 2.2% of the sample. V is pruned by 0 bases and J by 2 bases, leaving 3 bases of the junction without a gene match. From a lookup of the germline V gene (reference sequence), CDR1 and CDR2 are GTSNPN and SVGIG. Taken from cysteine to phenylalanine, the CDR3 has 15 residues. The entry retains the CDR3 DNA only, 45 bases that are in frame from base 1.

This clonotype was detected only a few times. Its antigen remains undetermined. Qualities for individual bases were not recorded, and no much larger clone is one base off. The sequenced sample was axillary lymph node tissue. Recombination joined TRBV30 with TRBJ2-2; TRBD1 lines up with 7 middle nucleotides. The receptor comes from a female donor with breast cancer. Some clones in this sample may be carry-over from other donors' samples. The DNA sequence follows: TGTGCCTGGAGTGTACAGGGGTTCAACACCGGGGAGCTGTTTTTT. Translated, it reads CAWSVQGFNTGELFF. The CDR3, completed at both ends by the reference TRBV30 and TRBJ2-2 genes, gives the full variable domain SQTIHQWPATLVQPVGSPLSLECTVEGTSNPNLYWYRQAAGRGLQLLFYSVGIGQISSEVPQNLSASRPQDRQFILSSKKLLLSDSGFYLCAWSVQGFNTGELFFGEGSRLTVL.